This TCR beta chain is from a study of response to subunit inactivated influenza vaccine. Germline V gives CDR1 GTSNPN, CDR2 SVGIG (reference sequence). The CDR3 spans 14 residues. Trimming removed 0 bases from V and 3 bases from J; junction bases left unmatched: 4. A remark on this clonotype: Antigen specificity is unknown.

Regarding the study as a whole: The authors offered the suggestion that each seasonal influenza vaccination recruits few new T cells.

TCRdb used MiXCR to reprocess the RT-PCR reads, holding one entry per CDR3 protein. The sample lists hundreds of thousands of distinct CDR3 sequences, 15% to 17% occurring once. The rearrangement joins TRBV30 to TRBJ1-2, with 7 bases identical to TRBD1. This specimen was PBMCs from blood, taken roughly 12 days after vaccination. This clonotype was obtained from a man over 45 who received an inactivated influenza vaccine. CDR3 in DNA: TGTGCCTGGAGTGTACAGGGGCCCGACTATGGCTACACCTTC. Translation: CAWSVQGPDYGYTF.